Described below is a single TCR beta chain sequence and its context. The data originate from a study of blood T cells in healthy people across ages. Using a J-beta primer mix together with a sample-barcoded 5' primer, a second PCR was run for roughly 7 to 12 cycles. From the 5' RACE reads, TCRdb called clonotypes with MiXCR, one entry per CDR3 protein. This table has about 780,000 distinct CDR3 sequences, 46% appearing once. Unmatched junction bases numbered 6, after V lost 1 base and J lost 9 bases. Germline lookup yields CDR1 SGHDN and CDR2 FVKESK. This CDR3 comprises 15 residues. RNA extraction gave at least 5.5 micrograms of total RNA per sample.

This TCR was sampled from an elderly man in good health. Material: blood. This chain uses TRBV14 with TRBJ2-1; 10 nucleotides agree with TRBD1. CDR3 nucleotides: TGTGCCAGCAGCCAAGGACAGGGGGCTCCAATTGAGCAGTTCTTC. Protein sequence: CASSQGQGAPIEQFF.